This TCR beta chain appears in the sequencing data of a study of PD-L1 blockade in urothelial cancer. As for the study in general: In terms of prior chemotherapy, patients had received 0 to 3 regimens. Specimens of blood held a median count of about 140,000 T cells.

The CDR3 has 13 amino acids. The germline V gene has CDR1 SNHLY and CDR2 FYNNEI. V lost 6 bases to trimming and J lost 3 bases, with 12 bases between them. This table comes from immunoSEQ multiplex PCR, and its TCRdb copy is limited to in-frame clones, with some not included. The data show 20,000 to 25,000 clones, with around 90% seen just once and about 16% held by the top ten. Each patient presented with locally advanced or metastatic urothelial carcinoma. Study outcomes and limitations: A below-median TCR clonality in blood before treatment predicted better survival.

As to this clone: Its antigen is unidentified.

The sequenced sample was PBMCs, obtained around atezolizumab (anti-PD-L1) treatment. This sequence originates from a woman aged 55 to 70 with urothelial cancer. The rearrangement links TRBV2 to TRBJ2-7; possible D gene TRBD2, 6 bases. This CDR3 is CASSRLVDYEQYF. In DNA, the CDR3 is TGTGCCAGCAGCCGACTAGTTGACTACGAGCAGTACTTC.